This T cell receptor beta chain was sequenced during a study of T cells in Graves' hyperthyroidism and ophthalmopathy. RNA transcripts yielded amplified TCR beta CDR3 regions. Initially, a first-round RT-PCR of the TCR CDR3 employed the HTBI primer set. Each CDR3 protein gets one entry after TCRdb re-called the multiplex PCR reads with MiXCR. The sample contains 400,000 to 450,000 distinct CDR3 sequences, under 15% of which appear only once. This clonotype was seen a few times. The junction differs from germline at one of its ends, possibly a read error. CDR3 length: 13 residues. Germline V gene sequence: CDR1 SEHNR, CDR2 FQNEAQ (reference sequence).

Sequencing used blood. The gene calls are TRBV7-9 and TRBJ2-7; D may be TRBD2 (6 bases). This TCR derives from a man between 18 and 35 years old with Graves' ophthalmopathy. Here the CDR3 reads CASSLSGGDERYF. CDR3 DNA sequence: TGTGCCAGCAGCCTCAGTGGAGGGGACGAGCGGTACTTC.